This T cell receptor (beta chain) is drawn from a study of response to subunit inactivated influenza vaccine. Study-level points and caveats: Authors suggested seasonal influenza vaccinations each recruit few new T cells.

TCRdb reprocessed the RT-PCR reads via MiXCR and lists one record per CDR3 protein. The sample has 650,000 or so distinct CDR3 sequences, approximately 14% seen once. About this clonotype itself: Its antigen is as yet unknown.

This TCR derives from a man aged 45-65 years who received an inactivated influenza vaccine. Sequencing used PBMCs from blood, obtained approximately 15 days before vaccination.

CDR3 in DNA: TGTGCCAGCAGCTCCCGGACAGGGCAGCAGATTTCCTACGAGCAGTACTTC. It yields the protein CASSSRTGQQISYEQYF. The gene calls are TRBV7-9 and TRBJ2-7; TRBD1 matches 8 bases. The CDR3 runs 17 residues. Germline CDR1 reads SEHNR; CDR2 reads FQNEAQ (reference sequence). V lost 4 bases, J lost 1 base, and 12 bases stayed unmatched.